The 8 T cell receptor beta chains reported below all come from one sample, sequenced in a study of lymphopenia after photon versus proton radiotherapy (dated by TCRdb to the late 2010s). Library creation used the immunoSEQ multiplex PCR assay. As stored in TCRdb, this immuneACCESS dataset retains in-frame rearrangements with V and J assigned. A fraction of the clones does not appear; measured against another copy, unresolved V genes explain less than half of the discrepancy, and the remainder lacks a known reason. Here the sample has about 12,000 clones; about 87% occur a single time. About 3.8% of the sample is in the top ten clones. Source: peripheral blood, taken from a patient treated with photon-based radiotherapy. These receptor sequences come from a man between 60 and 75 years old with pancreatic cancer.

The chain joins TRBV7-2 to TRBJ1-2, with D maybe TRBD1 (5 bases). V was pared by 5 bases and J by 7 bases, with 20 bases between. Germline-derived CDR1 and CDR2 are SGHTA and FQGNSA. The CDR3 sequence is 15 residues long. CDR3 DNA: TGTGCCAGCAGCACGACCCGGGACCCCGGGCTTGGCTACACCTTC. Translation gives CASSTTRDPGLGYTF.

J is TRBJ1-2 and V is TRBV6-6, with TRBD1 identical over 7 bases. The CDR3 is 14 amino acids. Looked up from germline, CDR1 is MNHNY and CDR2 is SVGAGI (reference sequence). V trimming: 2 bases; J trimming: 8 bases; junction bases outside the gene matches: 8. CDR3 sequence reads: CASSYIYSGGGYTF. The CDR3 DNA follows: TGTGCCAGCAGTTACATATATTCAGGGGGAGGCTACACCTTC.

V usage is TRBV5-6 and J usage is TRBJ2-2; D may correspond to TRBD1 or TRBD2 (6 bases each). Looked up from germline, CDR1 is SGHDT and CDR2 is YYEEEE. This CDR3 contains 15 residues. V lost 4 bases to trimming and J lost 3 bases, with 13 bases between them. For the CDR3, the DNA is TGTGCCAGCAGCGCGCCCGGGGGCTACACCGGGGAGCTGTTTTTT. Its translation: CASSAPGGYTGELFF.

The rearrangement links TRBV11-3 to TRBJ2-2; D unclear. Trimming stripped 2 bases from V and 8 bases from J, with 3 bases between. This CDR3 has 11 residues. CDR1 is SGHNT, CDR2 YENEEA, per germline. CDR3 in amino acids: CASSLNGELFF. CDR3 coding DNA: TGTGCCAGCAGCTTAAATGGGGAGCTGTTTTTT. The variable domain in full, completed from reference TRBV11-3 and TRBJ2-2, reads EAGVVQSPRYKIIEKKQPVAFWCNPISGHNTLYWYLQNLGQGPELLIRYENEEAVDDSQLPKDRFSAERLKGVDSTLKIQPAELGDSAVYLCASSLNGELFFGEGSRLTVL.

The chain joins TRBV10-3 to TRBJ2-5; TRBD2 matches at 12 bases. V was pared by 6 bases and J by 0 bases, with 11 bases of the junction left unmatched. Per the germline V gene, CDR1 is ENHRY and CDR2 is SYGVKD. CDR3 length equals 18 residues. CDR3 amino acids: CAISKRLAGEENQETQYF. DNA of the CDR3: TGTGCCATCAGCAAAAGACTAGCGGGGGAAGAGAACCAAGAGACCCAGTACTTC.

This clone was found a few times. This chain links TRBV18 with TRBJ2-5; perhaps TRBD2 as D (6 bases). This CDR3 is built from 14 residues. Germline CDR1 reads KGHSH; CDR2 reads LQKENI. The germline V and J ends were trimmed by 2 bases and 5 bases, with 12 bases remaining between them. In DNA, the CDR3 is TGTGCCAGCTCACCAGGAGGCGGGACCGAGACCCAGTACTTC. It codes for CASSPGGGTETQYF. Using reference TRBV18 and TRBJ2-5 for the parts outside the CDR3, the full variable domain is NAGVMQNPRHLVRRRGQEARLRCSPMKGHSHVYWYRQLPEEGLKFMVYLQKENIIDESGMPKERFSAEFPKEGPSILRIQQVVRGDSAAYFCASSPGGGTETQYFGPGTRLLVL.

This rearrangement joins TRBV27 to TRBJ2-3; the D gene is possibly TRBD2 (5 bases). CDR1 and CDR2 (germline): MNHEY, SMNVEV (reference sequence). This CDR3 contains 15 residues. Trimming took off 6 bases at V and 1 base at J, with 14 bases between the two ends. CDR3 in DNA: TGTGCCAGCAGGAGGGCCCTACGTGGCACAGATACGCAGTATTTT. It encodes CASRRALRGTDTQYF.

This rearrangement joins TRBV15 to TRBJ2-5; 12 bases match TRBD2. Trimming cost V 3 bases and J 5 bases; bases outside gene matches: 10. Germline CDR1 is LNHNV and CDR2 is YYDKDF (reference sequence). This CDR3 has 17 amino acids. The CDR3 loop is CATSRLASGGAWETQYF. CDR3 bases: TGTGCCACCAGCAGGTTGGCTAGCGGGGGGGCTTGGGAGACCCAGTACTTC.